This record covers a single TCR beta chain. Germline CDR1 is MNHEY and CDR2 is SMNVEV (reference sequence). V was pared by 4 bases and J by 2 bases, with 11 bases between. The length of the CDR3 is 14 residues. This specimen belongs to a study of blood T cell repertoires in COVID-19. Study at large: The United States, Italy and Spain were the sources of the acute and convalescent COVID-19 samples. From T cells, B-cell-depleted T cells, or PBMCs came the material, which was cDNA or gDNA.

Original processing methods: Reference gene primer amplification in the assay estimated nucleated cell counts. The protocol was immunoSEQ multiplex PCR, while the TCRdb copy is restricted to in-frame clones and leaves out a portion. The DNA was the basis for D and trimming; V, J and clone size are from that table. The sample includes approximately 90,000 clones, about 90% of them seen just once. The V gene is TRBV27, the J gene TRBJ1-2, with a weak D call TRBD1 (5 bases). What was sequenced was peripheral blood. This TCR was recovered from a human donor with acute or convalescent COVID-19. The donor label of this sample is uncertain. The CDR3 is CASSYQGINYGYTF. CDR3 in DNA: TGTGCCAGCAGTTACCAGGGAATCAACTATGGCTACACCTTC.